This T cell receptor beta chain originates from a study of human T cells and chemical hapten exposure. Study context: Small volume differences among pooled libraries mainly caused per-sample TCR yield variation.

The starting material, unfractionated whole blood, was used for total RNA extraction. The library tagged each cDNA molecule with unique molecular identifiers. Under the authors' procedure: Counts of TCRs in each sample centred on a median of approximately 96,000 and extended from about 20,000 to 690,000. TCRdb analysed the 5' RACE reads with MiXCR anew, one entry per CDR3 protein. The V and J calls come from TCRdb's annotation, not from the publication. Of about 80,000 distinct CDR3 sequences in the sample, 7.7% were seen once. The CDR3 has 12 amino acids. Looked up from germline, CDR1 is SGHTA and CDR2 is FQGNSA. V was cut by 5 bases and J by 4 bases, with 7 bases left in between. The study, taken as a whole, reports: After DPC sensitization, TCRs above 1 in 1000 frequency showed no change.

This clonotype was detected only a few times. Its specificity is unknown. The chain recombines TRBV7-2 with TRBJ2-3, with no clear D. The sequence derives from a male donor in good health. CDR3 DNA: TGTGCCAGCAGCCGCCGGTCAGATACGCAGTATTTT. Translating gives CASSRRSDTQYF. The full variable domain, in which reference TRBV7-2 and TRBJ2-3 provide the parts outside the CDR3, is GAGVSQSPSNKVTEKGKDVELRCDPISGHTALYWYRQSLGQGLEFLIYFQGNSAPDKSGLPSDRFSAERTGGSVSTLTIQRTQQEDSAVYLCASSRRSDTQYFGPGTRLTVL.